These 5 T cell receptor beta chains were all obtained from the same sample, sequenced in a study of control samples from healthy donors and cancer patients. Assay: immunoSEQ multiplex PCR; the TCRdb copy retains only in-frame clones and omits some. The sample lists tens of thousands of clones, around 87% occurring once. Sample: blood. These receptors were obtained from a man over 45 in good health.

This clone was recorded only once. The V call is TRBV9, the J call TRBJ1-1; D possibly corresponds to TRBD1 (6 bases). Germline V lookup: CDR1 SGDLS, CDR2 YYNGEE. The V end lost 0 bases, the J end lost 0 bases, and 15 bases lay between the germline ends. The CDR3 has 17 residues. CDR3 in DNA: TGTGCCAGCAGCGTAGGGGAGGGGGGCGCAATGAACACTGAAGCTTTCTTT. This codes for CASSVGEGGAMNTEAFF.

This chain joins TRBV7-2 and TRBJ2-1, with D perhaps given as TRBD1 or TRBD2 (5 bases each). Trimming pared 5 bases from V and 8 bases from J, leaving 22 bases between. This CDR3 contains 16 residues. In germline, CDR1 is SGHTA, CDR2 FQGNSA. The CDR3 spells CASSALKGTNFHEQFF. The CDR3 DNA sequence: TGTGCCAGCAGCGCCCTGAAGGGGACCAATTTCCATGAGCAGTTCTTC.

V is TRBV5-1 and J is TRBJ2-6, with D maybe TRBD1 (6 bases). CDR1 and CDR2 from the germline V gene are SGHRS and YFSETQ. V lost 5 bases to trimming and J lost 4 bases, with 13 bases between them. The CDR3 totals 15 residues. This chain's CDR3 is CASRQTGTGANVLTF. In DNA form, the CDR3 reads TGCGCCAGCAGGCAAACAGGGACCGGGGCCAACGTCCTGACTTTC.

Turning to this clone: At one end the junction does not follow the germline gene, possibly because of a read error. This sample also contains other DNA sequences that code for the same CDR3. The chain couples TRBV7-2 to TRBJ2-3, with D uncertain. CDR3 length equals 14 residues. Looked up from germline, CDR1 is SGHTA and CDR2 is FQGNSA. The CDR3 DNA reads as TGCGCCAGCAGCTTAGGAAGGGCCACAGATACGCAGTATTTT. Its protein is CASSLGRATDTQYF.

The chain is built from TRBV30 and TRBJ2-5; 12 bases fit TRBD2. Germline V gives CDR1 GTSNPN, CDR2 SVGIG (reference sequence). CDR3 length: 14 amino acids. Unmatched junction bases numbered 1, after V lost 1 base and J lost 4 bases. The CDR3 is CAWSGGLAGETQYF. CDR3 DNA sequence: TGTGCCTGGAGTGGGGGACTAGCGGGAGAGACCCAGTACTTC.